A selection of T cell receptor beta chains follows, all from one sample in a study of blood T cell repertoires in COVID-19. Profiled with immunoSEQ multiplex PCR; TCRdb holds only in-frame clones, not every one. The table lists about 230,000 clones, 88% of them singletons. Specimen: PBMCs or T cells enriched from blood (not recorded which). The receptors were sampled from a middle-aged woman with acute COVID-19. The CDR3 runs from the conserved cysteine through the conserved F or W. D genes are given only for firm matches. The size of a clone is reported for some rows only, either as once, few or many, or as a class for expanded clones.

d_call	j_call	v_call	clone_size	cdr3_aa	cdr3_nt
TRBD1	TRBJ2-2	TRBV7-2	-	CASSFQGENTGELFF	TGTGCCAGCAGCTTCCAGGGGGAGAACACCGGGGAGCTGTTTTTT
-	TRBJ1-4	TRBV5-4	-	CASSLGAGSNEKLFF	TGTGCCAGCAGCCTCGGTGCGGGAAGCAATGAAAAACTGTTTTTT
-	TRBJ1-2	TRBV6-5	few	CASRPSGGFYGYTF	TGTGCCAGCAGACCCTCGGGGGGGTTCTATGGCTACACCTTC
TRBD1	TRBJ1-1	TRBV29-1	-	CSAGQANTEAFF	TGCAGCGCCGGACAGGCGAACACTGAAGCTTTCTTT
-	TRBJ2-1	TRBV5-1	few	CASSYNQGSNEQFF	TGCGCCAGCAGCTATAACCAGGGGAGCAATGAGCAGTTCTTC
-	TRBJ1-1	TRBV19	-	CASSEDRLNTEAFF	TGTGCCAGTAGTGAGGACAGACTGAACACTGAAGCTTTCTTT
TRBD2	TRBJ2-3	TRBV6-2/TRBV6-3	-	CASSYGLAGVSTDTQYF	TGTGCCAGCAGTTACGGACTAGCGGGGGTGAGCACAGATACGCAGTATTTT
TRBD1	TRBJ1-5	TRBV6-1	-	CASSAGTGNNQPQHF	TGTGCCAGCAGCGCCGGGACAGGAAATAATCAGCCCCAGCATTTT
TRBD1	TRBJ2-5	TRBV6-5	-	CASSPHRGAETQYF	TGTGCCAGCAGCCCGCACAGGGGTGCAGAGACCCAGTACTTC
-	TRBJ2-2	TRBV3-1/TRBV3-2	few	CASSLTSLELFF	TGTGCCAGCAGCCTAACTAGCCTGGAGCTGTTTTTT
TRBD1	TRBJ1-1	TRBV10-3	once	CAIRRTGLNTEAFF	TGTGCCATCAGGAGGACAGGGTTGAACACTGAAGCTTTCTTT
-	TRBJ1-3	TRBV5-1	-	CASSLSSARNTIYF	TGCGCCAGCAGCTTGTCCAGTGCTCGAAACACCATATATTTT
TRBD1	TRBJ1-3	TRBV7-2	-	CASSVDRGTSGNTIYF	TGTGCCAGCAGCGTCGACAGGGGAACGAGTGGAAACACCATATATTTT
TRBD2	TRBJ2-1	TRBV5-1	-	CASSPGTSGKYDEQFF	TGCGCCAGCAGCCCGGGGACTAGCGGGAAATATGATGAGCAGTTCTTC
TRBD1	TRBJ1-1	TRBV10-2	-	CASMTGGGTEAFF	TGCGCCAGCATGACAGGGGGGGGCACTGAAGCTTTCTTT
-	TRBJ1-3	TRBV15	-	CATSRDWETSTIYF	TGTGCCACCAGCAGAGATTGGGAGACAAGCACCATATATTTT
TRBD2	TRBJ2-3	TRBV18	-	CASSAGTSLVDTQYF	TGTGCCAGCTCCGCCGGGACTAGCTTAGTAGATACGCAGTATTTT
-	TRBJ2-2	TRBV9	-	CASSFGNTGELFF	TGTGCCAGCAGCTTCGGTAACACCGGGGAGCTGTTTTTT
-	TRBJ2-1	TRBV10-1	-	CASSDLRHPSSYNEQFF	TGCGCCAGCAGTGATCTGCGACACCCGAGCTCTTACAATGAGCAGTTCTTC
-	TRBJ2-3	TRBV4-3	once	CASSQGVEGGTQYF	TGCGCCAGCAGCCAAGGCGTGGAGGGTGGTACGCAGTATTTT
TRBD1	TRBJ1-2	TRBV10-3	-	CAILRTGIFDGYTF	TGTGCCATCCTGCGGACAGGGATATTCGATGGCTACACCTTC
-	TRBJ1-2	TRBV3-1/TRBV3-2	-	CASSQRDTYTF	TGTGCCAGCAGCCAACGGGACACCTACACCTTC
-	TRBJ2-7	TRBV19	-	CATTSGRYEQYF	TGTGCCACCACGTCAGGGCGATACGAGCAGTACTTC
-	TRBJ2-5	TRBV24-1	-	CATSDFQGGQETQYF	TGTGCCACCAGTGATTTCCAGGGTGGCCAAGAGACCCAGTACTTC
-	TRBJ2-5	TRBV29-1	-	CSVGYRQSGETQYF	TGCAGCGTTGGGTACAGGCAGTCCGGGGAGACCCAGTACTTC
TRBD2	TRBJ2-3	TRBV3-1/TRBV3-2	-	CASSQALAGGSGDTQYF	TGTGCCAGCAGCCAAGCATTAGCGGGGGGGAGTGGAGATACGCAGTATTTT
TRBD2	TRBJ2-1	TRBV3-1/TRBV3-2	-	CASSHGLAGTYNEQFF	TGTGCCAGCAGCCACGGACTAGCGGGGACCTACAATGAGCAGTTCTTC
TRBD1	TRBJ1-2	TRBV5-1	-	CASSGQGNYGYTF	TGCGCCAGCAGCGGACAGGGGAACTATGGCTACACCTTC
TRBD1	TRBJ1-1	TRBV5-1	-	CASSLVGTGAHTEAFF	TGCGCCAGCAGCTTGGTAGGTACAGGGGCCCACACTGAAGCTTTCTTT
-	TRBJ1-2	TRBV10-3	-	CAISESGVNGYTF	TGTGCCATCAGTGAGTCAGGGGTTAATGGCTACACCTTC
-	TRBJ1-2	TRBV7-2	-	CASSPDTYYGYTF	TGTGCCAGCAGCCCGGACACTTACTATGGCTACACCTTC
-	TRBJ1-5	TRBV6-5	once	CASRPQGSPNQPQHF	TGTGCCAGCAGGCCTCAGGGATCCCCCAATCAGCCCCAGCATTTT
TRBD1	TRBJ1-5	TRBV3-1/TRBV3-2	-	CASSQTTGTGGNQPQHF	TGTGCCAGCAGCCAGACAACCGGGACAGGGGGCAATCAGCCCCAGCATTTT
TRBD2	TRBJ2-1	TRBV9	-	CASSRSGLALNNEQFF	TGTGCCAGCAGCCGATCGGGACTAGCGCTGAACAATGAGCAGTTCTTC
-	TRBJ2-1	TRBV5-1	-	CASSLGGVTVYNEQFF	TGCGCCAGCAGCTTAGGCGGGGTTACCGTCTACAATGAGCAGTTCTTC
-	TRBJ1-1	TRBV5-1	few	CASSLSPQGLNTEAFF	TGCGCCAGCAGCTTGTCCCCCCAGGGCTTGAACACTGAAGCTTTCTTT
TRBD2	TRBJ2-1	TRBV7-9	-	CASSLYRTSVGDEQFF	TGTGCCAGCAGCTTATACAGGACTAGCGTAGGGGATGAGCAGTTCTTC